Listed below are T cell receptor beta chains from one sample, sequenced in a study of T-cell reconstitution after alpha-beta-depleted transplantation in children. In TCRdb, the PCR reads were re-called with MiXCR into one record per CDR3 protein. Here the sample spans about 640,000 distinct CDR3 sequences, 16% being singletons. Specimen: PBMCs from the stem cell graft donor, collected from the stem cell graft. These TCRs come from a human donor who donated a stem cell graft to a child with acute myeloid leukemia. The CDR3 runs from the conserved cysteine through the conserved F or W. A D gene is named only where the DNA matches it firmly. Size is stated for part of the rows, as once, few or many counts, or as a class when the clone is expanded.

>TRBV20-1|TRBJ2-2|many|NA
TGCAGTGCTAGCGGGGGCCCGAACACCGGGGAGCTGTTTTTT
CSASGGPNTGELFF
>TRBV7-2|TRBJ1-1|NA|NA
TGTGCCAGCGCAGGCGGAACTTTGAACACTGAAGCTTTCTTT
CASAGGTLNTEAFF
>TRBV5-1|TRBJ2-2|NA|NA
TGCGCCAGCAGCCCTGCCCCAGTCGGCGGGGAGCTGTTTTTT
CASSPAPVGGELFF
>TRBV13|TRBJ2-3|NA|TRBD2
TGTGCCAGCAGTCTAAGGCCTAGCGGGGGTCTTAGCACAGATACGCAGTATTTT
CASSLRPSGGLSTDTQYF
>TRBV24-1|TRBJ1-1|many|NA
TGTGCCACCAGTGACCCACTAAAAACTGAAGCTTTCTTT
CATSDPLKTEAFF
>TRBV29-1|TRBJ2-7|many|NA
TGCAGCGTTGACAGTGGGGGCCCAAGCTCCTACGAGCAGTACTTC
CSVDSGGPSSYEQYF
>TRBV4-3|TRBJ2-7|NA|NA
TGCGCCAGCAGCCAAGTCGAGGGCCACGAGCAGTACTTC
CASSQVEGHEQYF
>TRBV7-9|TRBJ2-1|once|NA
TGTGCCACCTACGGGGGACCAAGGGTAATAGGTTACAATGAGCAGTTCTTC
CATYGGPRVIGYNEQFF
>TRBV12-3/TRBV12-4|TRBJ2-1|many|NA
TGTGCCAGCAGCAACCCTATGGACGTCGGGTCCTACAATGAGCAGTTCTTC
CASSNPMDVGSYNEQFF
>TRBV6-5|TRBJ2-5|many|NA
TGTGCCAGCAGTTACTCGATTCGGGGCTCGGAGACCCAGTACTTC
CASSYSIRGSETQYF
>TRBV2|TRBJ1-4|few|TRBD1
TGTGCCACCCGGACAGGGCTTGAAAAACTGTTTTTT
CATRTGLEKLFF
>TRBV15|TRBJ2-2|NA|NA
TGTGCCACCAGCAGAGATCGAGCCACCGGGGAGCTGTTTTTT
CATSRDRATGELFF
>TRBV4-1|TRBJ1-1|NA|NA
TGCGCCAGCAGCCAAGAGGAGGGGTGGGCTGAAGCTTTCTTT
CASSQEEGWAEAFF
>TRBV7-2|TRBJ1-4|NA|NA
TGTGCCAGCAGCTTACAGCTGGCGGGGAGCCCAGTTTTT
CASSLQLAGSPVF
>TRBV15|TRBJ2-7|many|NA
TGTGCCACCAGCAGAGGGGAGTACGAGCAGTACTTC
CATSRGEYEQYF
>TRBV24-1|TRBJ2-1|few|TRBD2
TGTGCCACCAGTGAGGGACTAAACAATGAGCAGTTCTTC
CATSEGLNNEQFF
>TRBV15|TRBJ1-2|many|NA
TGTGCCACCAGCATTCTTGACAGGAACCACTATGGCTACACCTTC
CATSILDRNHYGYTF
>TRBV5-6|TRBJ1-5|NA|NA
TGTGCCAGCAGCTTAGGACCTTCACCCTATCAGCCCCAGCATTTT
CASSLGPSPYQPQHF